The 22 T cell receptor beta chains given below trace back to one sample, sequenced in a study of blood T cell repertoires in COVID-19. The method was immunoSEQ multiplex PCR; TCRdb's version includes in-frame clones alone and lacks a portion of them. This sample has 95,000 to 120,000 clones, with roughly 84% found just once. Sequenced input: peripheral blood. The receptors stem from a woman aged 40 to 55 with acute or convalescent COVID-19.

The V gene is TRBV7-9, the J gene TRBJ1-2; 9 bases fit TRBD1. V dropped 5 bases and J dropped 4; count of bases not matched to a gene: 8. CDR3 size: 15 residues. CDR1 and CDR2 from the germline V gene are SEHNR and FQNEAQ (reference sequence). CDR3 nucleotide sequence: TGTGCCAGCAGCCCGGGACAGGGCGTCGTCTATGGCTACACCTTC. It specifies CASSPGQGVVYGYTF. Using reference TRBV7-9 and TRBJ1-2 for the parts outside the CDR3, the full variable domain is DTGVSQNPRHKITKRGQNVTFRCDPISEHNRLYWYRQTLGQGPEFLTYFQNEAQLEKSRLLSDRFSAERPKGSFSTLEIQRTEQGDSAMYLCASSPGQGVVYGYTFGSGTRLTVV.

This clone was recorded only once. The chain is built from TRBV6-5 and TRBJ2-2; 11 bases are shared with TRBD1. CDR3 length: 15 amino acids. V was pared by 6 bases and J by 0 bases, with 0 bases of the junction left unmatched. Germline-derived CDR1 and CDR2 are MNHEY and SVGAGI. CDR3 in amino acids: CASRGQGANTGELFF. DNA of the CDR3: TGTGCCAGCAGGGGACAGGGGGCGAACACCGGGGAGCTGTTTTTT.

J is TRBJ1-1 and V is TRBV7-8; D remains ambiguous. Trimming cost V 1 base and J 6 bases, with 6 bases left between them. The CDR3 is 12 residues long. The germline V gene encodes CDR1 SGHVS and CDR2 FQNEAQ. CDR3 in DNA: TGTGCCAGCAGCTTAGATCGGGCTGAAGCTTTCTTT. It translates to CASSLDRAEAFF.

This clone was counted a few times. The chain is built from TRBV2 and TRBJ1-6, with D unresolved. The length of the CDR3 is 16 residues. V lost 0 bases to trimming and J lost 1 base, with 7 bases between them. In germline, CDR1 is SNHLY, CDR2 FYNNEI. In DNA form, the CDR3 reads TGTGCCAGCAGTGAAGCGGGGAGTTCCTATAATTCACCCCTCCACTTT. It yields the protein CASSEAGSSYNSPLHF.

This chain connects TRBV5-6 to TRBJ1-5, with D hard to call. Between the trimmed V and J ends, which lost 0 bases and 1 base, there was a span of 8 bases. The CDR3 is 15 amino acids. Per the germline V gene, CDR1 is SGHDT and CDR2 is YYEEEE. The CDR3 is CASSLGQPSNQPQHF. CDR3 bases: TGTGCCAGCAGCTTGGGACAACCCAGCAATCAGCCCCAGCATTTT.

The chain has TRBV5-1 and TRBJ1-1; no firm D call. Germline loops: CDR1 SGHRS, CDR2 YFSETQ. V was shortened by 0 bases and J by 6 bases, with 9 bases between the two germline ends. The CDR3 is 13 residues long. This chain's CDR3 is CASSLDNSPEAFF. CDR3 DNA sequence: TGCGCCAGCAGCTTGGATAACTCCCCTGAAGCTTTCTTT.

The chain uses TRBV7-2 and TRBJ2-2; TRBD2 matches 9 bases. Per germline, CDR1 SGHTA and CDR2 FQGNSA. This CDR3 has 16 amino acids. The J segment lost 7 bases and the V segment lost 5 bases, leaving 11 bases of the junction unmatched. CDR3 bases: TGTGCCAGCAGCCTAGGGACTAGCTGGACCCTCGGGGAGCTGTTTTTT. Translation: CASSLGTSWTLGELFF.

V usage is TRBV5-4 and J usage is TRBJ2-2, with unresolved D. The CDR3 has 15 residues. Germline CDR1 reads SGHNT; CDR2 reads YYREEE (reference sequence). V was cut by 0 bases and J by 2 bases, with 8 bases left in between. The CDR3 bases are TGTGCCAGCAGCTTGGACAGAACCAACACCGGGGAGCTGTTTTTT. Amino acid sequence: CASSLDRTNTGELFF. The full variable domain, in which reference TRBV5-4 and TRBJ2-2 provide the parts outside the CDR3, is ETGVTQSPTHLIKTRGQQVTLRCSSQSGHNTVSWYQQALGQGPQFIFQYYREEENGRGNFPPRFSGLQFPNYSSELNVNALELDDSALYLCASSLDRTNTGELFFGEGSRLTVL.

The chain is built from TRBV19 and TRBJ2-7; 8 nucleotides line up with TRBD1. Looked up from germline, CDR1 is LNHDA and CDR2 is SQIVND (reference sequence). The V segment lost 4 bases and the J segment 6 bases; nucleotides outside the gene matches: 8. The CDR3 extends over 14 amino acids. CDR3 protein: CASSTDRGPLEQYF. The CDR3 DNA reads as TGTGCCAGTAGTACCGACAGGGGCCCACTCGAGCAGTACTTC.

This clone was recorded a few times. J is TRBJ1-6 and V is TRBV2, with a weak D call TRBD1 (6 bases). V shed 2 bases and J shed 0 bases, with 11 bases lying between them. The germline CDR1 and CDR2 sequences are SNHLY and FYNNEI. There are 17 residues in the CDR3. The CDR3 sequence: CASSEFGGLSYNSPLHF. The CDR3 DNA is TGTGCCAGCAGTGAATTTGGGGGCCTCTCCTATAATTCACCCCTCCACTTT.

The gene calls are TRBV10-2 and TRBJ2-7; 9 bases fit TRBD1. CDR3 length: 15 amino acids. Per the germline V gene, CDR1 is WSHSY and CDR2 is SAAADI. With 6 bases clipped from V and 0 bases from J, the junction kept 6 bases outside the gene matches. CDR3 amino acids: CASRGPDRGSYEQYF. Here the CDR3 DNA reads TGCGCCAGCAGGGGCCCGGACAGGGGCTCCTACGAGCAGTACTTC.

The V call is TRBV30, the J call TRBJ1-5; 9 positions agree with TRBD1. CDR1 is GTSNPN, CDR2 SVGIG, per germline (reference sequence). The CDR3 has 13 residues. Germline trimming cut 4 bases from V and 6 bases from J; bases unmatched to any gene: 4. CDR3 protein: CAWTTGGGQPQHF. The CDR3 DNA reads TGTGCCTGGACAACAGGGGGCGGTCAGCCCCAGCATTTT.

The gene calls are TRBV6-2 or TRBV6-3 and TRBJ1-2; D is ambiguous. Germline V gene data show CDR1 as MNHEY and CDR2 as SVGEGT. V lost 4 bases to trimming and J lost 5 bases, with 11 bases between them. The CDR3 covers 13 residues. CDR3 in DNA: TGTGCCAGCAGTTCCCAGGTTCTGTATGGCTACACCTTC. Its protein is CASSSQVLYGYTF.

This rearrangement joins TRBV3-1 (or the pseudogene TRBV3-2) to TRBJ1-5, with D maybe TRBD1 (6 bases). There are 16 residues in the CDR3. The germline V and J ends were trimmed by 3 bases and 5 bases, with 17 bases remaining between them. The germline gives CDR1 LGHDT, CDR2 YNNKEL (reference sequence). The CDR3 loop reads CASSHNTGKLDQPQHF. CDR3 nucleotide sequence: TGTGCCAGCAGCCATAATACAGGGAAGTTGGATCAGCCCCAGCATTTT.

CDR3 protein: CASSEGLSYEQYF. CDR3 DNA sequence: TGTGCCAGCAGCGAGGGACTTTCCTACGAGCAGTACTTC. The chain carries TRBV9 and TRBJ2-7, with a weak D call TRBD2 (6 bases). CDR1 and CDR2 from the germline V gene are SGDLS and YYNGEE. This CDR3 has 13 amino acids. V was pared by 3 bases and J by 1 base, with 8 bases between.

The chain recombines TRBV4-3 with TRBJ1-4, with 9 nucleotides matching TRBD1. The CDR3 extends over 19 amino acids. In germline, CDR1 is LGHNA, CDR2 YSLEER. The V gene end was trimmed by 4 bases and the J gene end by 0 bases; junction bases not matched to a gene: 12. In DNA form, the CDR3 reads TGCGCCAGCAGCCGAGCCGAGGGACAGGGCACCACAACTAATGAAAAACTGTTTTTT. Protein product: CASSRAEGQGTTTNEKLFF.

The chain employs TRBV5-1 and TRBJ2-1; a weak D match, TRBD2 (5 bases). V was shortened by 4 bases and J by 3 bases, with 14 bases between the two germline ends. Germline-derived CDR1 and CDR2 are SGHRS and YFSETQ. The CDR3 extends over 15 amino acids. In nucleotides, the CDR3 is TGCGCCAGCAGCCTTCTAGCTGGCGGCTACAATGAGCAGTTCTTC. Its translation: CASSLLAGGYNEQFF. Full variable domain (outside the CDR3, taken from reference TRBV5-1 and TRBJ2-1): KAGVTQTPRYLIKTRGQQVTLSCSPISGHRSVSWYQQTPGQGLQFLFEYFSETQRNKGNFPGRFSGRQFSNSRSEMNVSTLELGDSALYLCASSLLAGGYNEQFFGPGTRLTVL.

This clone has a handful of counts. This chain links TRBV7-3 with TRBJ2-2; D is perhaps TRBD2 (5 bases). Per germline, CDR1 SGHTA and CDR2 FQGTGA. The CDR3 totals 15 residues. V was trimmed by 2 bases and J by 1 base, leaving 8 bases between them. Here the CDR3 reads CASSLERGNTGELFF. The CDR3 bases are TGTGCCAGCAGCTTAGAACGGGGGAACACCGGGGAGCTGTTTTTT.

The chain joins TRBV5-4 to TRBJ2-1; 8 bases map to TRBD1. Per germline, CDR1 SGHNT and CDR2 YYREEE (reference sequence). The CDR3 has 15 amino acids. J was trimmed by 5 bases and V by 1 base; bases with no gene match: 5. CDR3 nucleotide sequence: TGTGCCAGCAGCTTGAAGGGCAGGGGGCACAATGAGCAGTTCTTC. This translates into CASSLKGRGHNEQFF.

The gene calls are TRBV5-8 and TRBJ2-7; 7 positions match TRBD2. Germline CDR1 SGHTS, CDR2 YDEGEE. The CDR3 spans 15 residues. V shed 4 bases, J shed 5 bases, and the junction held 12 bases outside the gene matches. The CDR3: CASSTYGGGRDEQYF. The DNA of the CDR3 is TGTGCCAGCAGCACCTATGGGGGGGGAAGGGACGAGCAGTACTTC.

This clone has just a few counts. The CDR3 protein is CASSHLEYEQYF. The CDR3 DNA reads TGTGCCAGCAGCCATCTCGAGTACGAGCAGTACTTC. This chain links TRBV3-1 (or the pseudogene TRBV3-2) with TRBJ2-7; D is unresolved. Germline V gives CDR1 LGHDT, CDR2 YNNKEL (reference sequence). The CDR3 extends over 12 amino acids. The V end was cut by 3 bases, the J end by 4 bases, with 7 bases between.

V usage is TRBV9 and J usage is TRBJ2-1; a possible D gene is TRBD2 (7 bases). The germline gives CDR1 SGDLS, CDR2 YYNGEE. Trimming pared 0 bases from V and 8 bases from J, leaving 18 bases between. The CDR3 is 16 amino acids. In DNA, the CDR3 is TGTGCCAGCAGCGTAGAGGGGAGGGGGGTTAACCATGAGCAGTTCTTC. As protein: CASSVEGRGVNHEQFF.